This T cell receptor (beta chain) was sequenced for a study of shared clonotypes between healthy human individuals. Deep was the level used in running the assay. Generated by immunoSEQ multiplex PCR, the TCRdb table keeps only in-frame clones and is missing some. This sample has a few million clones, with approximately 95% found just once. All donors were healthy HIV-negative adults lacking recent acute infections or vaccinations. Nashville, Tennessee was home to all donors, who were Caucasian adults. The study separated CD4+ cells into CD45RA+ naive and CD45RA-negative memory subsets. In germline, CDR1 is SGHRS, CDR2 YFSETQ. V was cut by 1 base and J by 7 bases, with 12 bases left in between. The CDR3 consists of 14 residues.

V usage is TRBV5-1 and J usage is TRBJ2-4; D gene unclear. This receptor was obtained from a man between 18 and 29 years old in good health. Some clones in this sample may be carry-over from other donors' samples. What was sequenced was naive CD4+ T cells from PBMCs. This sample's subset: CD45RA+ positively selected. In DNA, the CDR3 is TGCGCCAGCAGCTTGATGACGAGTTCCAACATTCAGTACTTC. It yields the protein CASSLMTSSNIQYF. The whole variable domain, remainder taken from reference TRBV5-1 and TRBJ2-4, is KAGVTQTPRYLIKTRGQQVTLSCSPISGHRSVSWYQQTPGQGLQFLFEYFSETQRNKGNFPGRFSGRQFSNSRSEMNVSTLELGDSALYLCASSLMTSSNIQYFGAGTRLSVL.